These 16 T cell receptor beta chains originate from one sample sequenced in a study of post-analysis software for immune sequencing data. Overall study results and limits: Comparison of patients with controls showed about 5 TRBV segments more frequent in patients, TRBV5-6, TRBV5-1 and TRBV20-1 among them.

Antigens for these TCRs are unknown. The authors incorporated unique molecular identifiers into the TCR beta cDNA libraries. TCRdb used MiXCR to reprocess the PCR reads, holding one entry per CDR3 protein. In the table there are 150,000 to 200,000 distinct CDR3 sequences, about 29% of which are singletons. Sequencing was carried out using blood. These receptors were taken from a girl between 10 and 17 years old with multiple sclerosis.

In regard to this clonotype: Compared with germline, one end of the junction differs, possibly owing to a read error. The chain recombines TRBV3-1 with TRBJ2-1; 8 nucleotides align to TRBD2. Germline CDR1 LGHDT, CDR2 YNNKEL (reference sequence). The CDR3 sequence is 13 residues long. CDR3 in DNA: TGTGCCAGCAGGACTAGCGCGTACAGTGAGCAGTTCTTC. Its translation is CASRTSAYSEQFF.

This clonotype was seen repeatedly, ten times or more. The genes are TRBV5-1 and TRBJ2-1; D unclear. CDR3 length equals 12 residues. Germline CDR1 is SGHRS and CDR2 is YFSETQ. With 3 bases removed from V and 9 bases from J, the gap between germline ends came to 10 bases. In DNA form, the CDR3 reads TGCGCCAGCAGCTCGAATAGAGGTGAGCAGTTCTTC. Translating gives CASSSNRGEQFF.

V gene TRBV6-2 or TRBV6-3 combines with J gene TRBJ2-4; 9 nucleotides match TRBD2. The DNA matches TRBJ2-7 better at its end, which makes the J call doubtful. CDR3 size: 18 residues. CDR1 and CDR2 (germline): MNHEY, SVGEGT. The CDR3 DNA reads as TGTGCCAGCAGTTACGGTCGGCTAGCGGGATCCAAGACCTACGAGCAGTACTTC. Encoded protein: CASSYGRLAGSKTYEQYF.

Note on this clonotype: A much more abundant neighbour one base away suggests this may be a read error. The chain links TRBV20-1 to TRBJ2-7; D not resolved. The CDR3 length is 14 residues. V lost 5 bases, J lost 1 base, and 15 bases lay in between. Germline CDR1 and CDR2: DFQATT and SNEGSKA (reference sequence). The CDR3 loop is CSAGADATSYEQYF. Written as DNA, the CDR3 is TGCAGTGCTGGAGCCGACGCGACTTCCTACGAGCAGTACTTC.

Remarks on this clonotype: Given a much more abundant clone one base away, this may be a read error. The gene calls are TRBV5-1 and TRBJ2-3, with 9 nucleotides matching TRBD2. The CDR3 runs to 17 residues. In germline, CDR1 is SGHRS, CDR2 YFSETQ. V shed 5 bases and J 10 bases; nucleotides not matched to a gene: 20. The chain's CDR3 is CASSSGGSGRPTDAQYF. CDR3 in DNA: TGCGCCAGCAGTTCTGGAGGCAGCGGGAGGCCAACGGATGCGCAGTATTTT.

This clonotype was picked up many times. This sequence joins TRBV29-1 and TRBJ2-3; 8 bases align to TRBD1. The V segment lost 7 bases and the J segment 0 bases; nucleotides outside the gene matches: 6. Per the germline V gene, CDR1 is SQVTM and CDR2 is ANQGSEA. The length of the CDR3 is 14 residues. This CDR3 reads CSADRGYSTDTQYF. In DNA form, the CDR3 reads TGCAGCGCAGACAGGGGTTATAGCACAGATACGCAGTATTTT.

Remarks on this clonotype: A junction end diverges from the germline sequence, so it may reflect a read error. The chain combines TRBV7-9 with TRBJ1-5; D ambiguous. CDR1 SEHNR and CDR2 FQNEAQ come from the germline V gene (reference sequence). The CDR3 has 12 residues. The CDR3 nucleotides read TGTGCCGGCAGCCCGCAAAATCAGCCCCAGCATTTT. Translating it yields CAGSPQNQPQHF.

In regard to this clonotype: This may stem from a read error, because a much larger clone lies one nucleotide away. The gene calls are TRBV6-1 and TRBJ1-2, with TRBD1 matching 7 bases. This CDR3 is built from 14 residues. V gave up 7 bases and J gave up 4 bases; unmatched junction bases: 9. Germline CDR1 is MNHNS and CDR2 is SASEGT. The CDR3 DNA is TGTGCCAGCACAACGGACAGGAATGCCTATGGCTACACCTTC. Protein sequence: CASTTDRNAYGYTF.

This clonotype was found a few times. V is TRBV7-2 and J is TRBJ2-7, with TRBD2 identical over 7 bases. V trimming: 5 bases; J trimming: 4 bases; junction bases outside the gene matches: 5. The CDR3 is 13 residues long. Germline loops: CDR1 SGHTA, CDR2 FQGNSA. CDR3 residues: CASSRTSAYEQYF. CDR3 nucleotide sequence: TGTGCCAGCAGCCGAACTAGCGCTTACGAGCAGTACTTC.

A few counts support this clonotype. The rearrangement uses TRBV12-3 or TRBV12-4 and TRBJ1-2; possibly TRBD1 for D (5 bases). The germline V and J ends were trimmed by 5 bases and 3 bases, with 10 bases remaining between them. The CDR3 has 13 amino acids. Written as DNA, the CDR3 is TGTGCCAGCAGTCCTCGGGACGACTATGGCTACACCTTC. It yields the protein CASSPRDDYGYTF.

Only a few counts were recorded for this clonotype. The chain recombines TRBV15 with TRBJ2-5; D not resolved. Germline V CDR1 and CDR2: LNHNV, YYDKDF (reference sequence). Deletions cut 1 base from V and 2 bases from J, with 17 bases between. The CDR3 has 17 amino acids. CDR3 DNA sequence: TGTGCCACCAGCAGAGGGACCCCCAACCGGGCTCAAGAGACCCAGTACTTC. Amino acid sequence: CATSRGTPNRAQETQYF.

Concerning this clonotype itself: This may be a read error, as it is one base from a much larger clone. The chain carries TRBV6-1 and TRBJ2-5, with D perhaps assigned TRBD1 or TRBD2 (7 bases each). TRBJ2-7 explains the end of the DNA better; the J call may be wrong. CDR1 MNHNS and CDR2 SASEGT come from the germline V gene. This CDR3 is built from 14 residues. In nucleotides, the CDR3 is TGTGCCAGCAGCCTTGACAGGGAGGGCCACGAGCAGTACTTC. It encodes CASSLDREGHEQYF.

This clonotype was seen repeatedly, ten times or more. This chain links TRBV15 with TRBJ2-1; D unresolved. This CDR3 is built from 14 residues. V was shortened by 0 bases and J by 10 bases, with 13 bases between the two germline ends. The germline gives CDR1 LNHNV, CDR2 YYDKDF (reference sequence). The CDR3 here is CATSRDRAHSEQFF. CDR3 sequence (DNA): TGTGCCACCAGCAGAGATCGGGCACACAGCGAGCAGTTCTTC.

The sample holds many counts of this clonotype. DNA of the CDR3: TGTGCCAGCAGCTTCGGGACTAGCGGTAATGAGCAGTTCTTC. It codes for CASSFGTSGNEQFF. The chain recombines TRBV5-6 with TRBJ2-1, with 11 bases aligning to TRBD2. CDR1 is SGHDT and CDR2 is YYEEEE in the germline V gene. This CDR3 region has 14 residues. The J segment lost 7 bases and the V segment lost 2 bases, leaving 2 bases of the junction unmatched.

This clonotype was seen at least ten times. The V gene is TRBV5-1, the J gene TRBJ1-2; D is possibly TRBD1 (6 bases). Germline CDR1 and CDR2: SGHRS and YFSETQ. V gave up 5 bases and J gave up 6 bases, with 17 bases separating them. CDR3 length equals 14 residues. The CDR3 sequence: CASSPGAVSHGYTF. CDR3 nucleotide sequence: TGCGCCAGCAGTCCGGGGGCGGTTTCGCATGGCTACACCTTC.

This clonotype was observed many times. V is TRBV27 and J is TRBJ1-2, with 10 bases lining up with TRBD1. Germline V CDR1 and CDR2: MNHEY, SMNVEV (reference sequence). J lost 7 bases, V lost 8 bases, and 4 bases had no gene match. CDR3 length equals 12 residues. The CDR3 reads CASWTGGVGYTF. Here the CDR3 DNA reads TGTGCCAGCTGGACAGGGGGAGTTGGCTACACCTTC.